One sample yielded the 30 T cell receptor beta chains listed below, sequenced in a study of T-cell memory formation after mild COVID-19. TCRdb reprocessed the 5' RACE reads with MiXCR, giving one entry per CDR3 protein. The table records over 450,000 distinct CDR3 sequences, just over 20% of them present only once. The sample comprised PBMCs or a T cell subset sorted from them (not recorded which). All receptors derive from an adult woman who had mild COVID-19 (a few samples of this study predate the infection). Cell type and time point are not known.

This clonotype was counted only a few times. The chain recombines TRBV20-1 with TRBJ2-7, with a weak D call TRBD2 (8 bases). The V end lost 5 bases, the J end lost 3 bases, and 20 bases lay between the germline ends. The CDR3 consists of 15 residues. Germline values: CDR1 DFQATT, CDR2 SNEGSKA (reference sequence). The CDR3 region has the DNA TGCAGTGCTGCTCGGGGGGGACAGAACTACTACGAGCAGTACTTC. It is translated as CSAARGGQNYYEQYF.

This clonotype was picked up a small number of times. The gene calls are TRBV5-1 and TRBJ2-2; possibly TRBD2 for D (5 bases). CDR1 SGHRS and CDR2 YFSETQ come from the germline V gene. Trimming removed 0 bases from V and 2 bases from J, with 8 bases in between. CDR3 length: 15 amino acids. The CDR3 spells CASSLVEGNTGELFF. Written as DNA, the CDR3 is TGCGCCAGCAGCTTGGTTGAGGGCAACACCGGGGAGCTGTTTTTT.

This clonotype appeared a few times. This sequence joins TRBV7-9 and TRBJ1-2; D is perhaps TRBD1 (5 bases). CDR3 length: 14 residues. Looked up from germline, CDR1 is SEHNR and CDR2 is FQNEAQ (reference sequence). The V end was cut by 5 bases, the J end by 4 bases, with 14 bases between. The CDR3 sequence is CASSPAGVFYGYTF. CDR3 sequence (DNA): TGTGCCAGCAGCCCCGCGGGGGTCTTCTATGGCTACACCTTC.

In its sample, this clonotype was seen many times. The V gene is TRBV24-1, the J gene TRBJ2-1; possibly TRBD1 for D (6 bases). The CDR3 is 14 amino acids. The V and J ends lost 3 bases and 8 bases respectively, with 13 bases between them. Germline CDR1 is KGHDR and CDR2 is SFDVKD. For the CDR3, the DNA is TGTGCCACCAGTGATCTCGGACAGCCGGATGAGCAGTTCTTC. Translated, it gives CATSDLGQPDEQFF.

The rearrangement links TRBV12-3 or TRBV12-4 to TRBJ2-2; D is possibly TRBD1 or TRBD2 (6 bases each). CDR3 length: 15 amino acids. Trimming pared 3 bases from V and 4 bases from J, leaving 12 bases between. CDR3 nucleotides: TGTGCCAGCAGTTTTGGGGGGCCGGTCACCGGGGAGCTGTTTTTT. Translating it yields CASSFGGPVTGELFF.

V is TRBV5-1 and J is TRBJ2-7, with D uncertain. V was shortened by 1 base and J by 0 bases, with 23 bases between the two germline ends. Germline V gives CDR1 SGHRS, CDR2 YFSETQ. The CDR3 spans 19 residues. CDR3 residues: CASSLFLLGTAKSSYEQYF. In nucleotides, the CDR3 is TGCGCCAGCAGCTTGTTTCTACTCGGAACAGCAAAAAGCTCCTACGAGCAGTACTTC. Filled out from reference TRBV5-1 and TRBJ2-7, the complete variable domain reads KAGVTQTPRYLIKTRGQQVTLSCSPISGHRSVSWYQQTPGQGLQFLFEYFSETQRNKGNFPGRFSGRQFSNSRSEMNVSTLELGDSALYLCASSLFLLGTAKSSYEQYFGPGTRLTVT.

The gene calls are TRBV12-3 or TRBV12-4 and TRBJ2-7; tentative D call: TRBD2 (6 bases). V was clipped by 4 bases and J by 2 bases, with 15 bases between them. This CDR3 is built from 15 residues. The CDR3 region is CASSSFWGDTYEQYF. CDR3 DNA sequence: TGTGCCAGCAGTTCCTTTTGGGGGGATACCTACGAGCAGTACTTC.

This clonotype turned up a few times. The V call is TRBV4-3, the J call TRBJ1-1; D unresolved. This CDR3 is 13 amino acids long. CDR1 LGHNA and CDR2 YSLEER come from the germline V gene. Trimming took 0 bases from V and 7 from J, leaving 9 bases between them. The CDR3 DNA follows: TGCGCCAGCAGCCAAGATAGGAGCCATGAAGCTTTCTTT. It translates to CASSQDRSHEAFF.

This clonotype appeared a few times. The rearrangement links TRBV4-2 to TRBJ2-3; 8 nucleotides line up with TRBD2. Germline CDR1 and CDR2: LGHNA and YNFKEQ. The CDR3 runs 19 residues. V was pared by 1 base and J by 5 bases, with 17 bases of the junction left unmatched. In DNA, the CDR3 is TGTGCCAGCAGCCAAGCTTCCAGCGGGGGTTTCAACACACGAGATACGCAGTATTTT. Translating gives CASSQASSGGFNTRDTQYF.

The CDR3 protein is CASSIQGNTGELFF. CDR3 nucleotide sequence: TGTGCCAGCAGTATACAGGGAAACACCGGGGAGCTGTTTTTT. This chain joins TRBV2 and TRBJ2-2; possible D gene TRBD1, 6 bases. Germline loops: CDR1 SNHLY, CDR2 FYNNEI. Deletions cut 5 bases from V and 2 bases from J, with 9 bases between. The CDR3 is 14 residues long.

This clonotype was counted a few times. This chain uses TRBV28 with TRBJ2-3; tentatively, D is TRBD2 (5 bases). CDR3 length: 14 residues. Germline V gives CDR1 MDHEN, CDR2 SYDVKM. V lost 6 bases and J 0 bases, leaving 10 bases between the germline ends. The CDR3 nucleotides read TGTGCCAGCAGGGTCGGGATGAGCACAGATACGCAGTATTTT. Translating it yields CASRVGMSTDTQYF.

The V call is TRBV24-1, the J call TRBJ2-7; 10 bases align to TRBD1. This CDR3 contains 16 residues. The germline V gene has CDR1 KGHDR and CDR2 SFDVKD. Trimming took 5 bases from V and 3 from J; bases not matched to a gene: 9. The CDR3 sequence: CATSAPGQGTDYEQYF. CDR3 nucleotides: TGTGCCACCAGTGCCCCGGGACAGGGGACAGACTACGAGCAGTACTTC.

This chain connects TRBV7-8 to TRBJ1-2; the D is unclear. V lost 1 base and J 4 bases, leaving 10 bases between the germline ends. Germline V gives CDR1 SGHVS, CDR2 FQNEAQ. There are 14 residues in the CDR3. Here the CDR3 DNA reads TGTGCCAGCAGCTTAGGACCGACGATCTATGGCTACACCTTC. Translation: CASSLGPTIYGYTF.

V and J are TRBV19 and TRBJ2-2, with D hard to call. Germline-derived CDR1 and CDR2 are LNHDA and SQIVND (reference sequence). Deletions cut 2 bases from V and 8 bases from J, with 12 bases between. This CDR3 is 14 amino acids long. This chain's CDR3 is CASSIPLPVGELFF. The CDR3 bases are TGTGCCAGTAGTATACCGCTCCCCGTTGGGGAGCTGTTTTTT. Combining the CDR3 with reference TRBV19 and TRBJ2-2 gives the whole variable domain DGGITQSPKYLFRKEGQNVTLSCEQNLNHDAMYWYRQDPGQGLRLIYYSQIVNDFQKGDIAEGYSVSREKKESFPLTVTSAQKNPTAFYLCASSIPLPVGELFFGEGSRLTVL.

This clonotype was observed a handful of times. The rearrangement links TRBV27 to TRBJ1-1, with D possibly matching TRBD1 (5 bases). This CDR3 has 14 amino acids. V was shortened by 5 bases and J by 1 base, with 11 bases between the two germline ends. CDR1 MNHEY and CDR2 SMNVEV come from the germline V gene (reference sequence). DNA of the CDR3: TGTGCCAGCAGTCCGTCTGGGGGGAACACTGAAGCTTTCTTT. Its translation: CASSPSGGNTEAFF.

V usage is TRBV2 and J usage is TRBJ2-3; D not resolved. Germline assignment: CDR1 SNHLY and CDR2 FYNNEI. This CDR3 is 12 amino acids long. V lost 6 bases, J lost 4 bases, and 8 bases lay in between. CDR3: CASRITSDTQYF. The CDR3 coding sequence is TGTGCCAGCAGAATAACATCAGATACGCAGTATTTT.

At least ten counts were recorded for this clonotype. Sequence at one end of the junction differs from germline and may be a read error. This sequence joins TRBV5-1 and TRBJ1-1, with D tentatively TRBD1 (5 bases). CDR3 length: 14 amino acids. Germline loops: CDR1 SGHRS, CDR2 YFSETQ. CDR3 sequence: CASSLGTVNTEAFF. The CDR3, as DNA: TGTGCCAGCAGCTTGGGGACGGTGAACACTGAAGCTTTCTTT.

In this sample, this clonotype turned up a few times. The chain joins TRBV7-2 to TRBJ2-5; 10 positions match TRBD2. CDR1 is SGHTA, CDR2 FQGNSA, per germline. The CDR3 length is 17 residues. The trim removed 7 bases at V and 5 bases at J, leaving 16 bases unmatched. CDR3 coding DNA: TGTGCCAGCATCTTCCGAGCAGCGGGAGGGCCCAATGAGACCCAGTACTTC. Protein sequence: CASIFRAAGGPNETQYF.

The V gene is TRBV12-3 or TRBV12-4, the J gene TRBJ2-7; D might be TRBD1 (5 bases). V lost 11 bases and J 1 base, leaving 12 bases between the germline ends. CDR3 length equals 12 residues. CDR3 coding DNA: TGTGCCGTCCACAGGCCGTCCTACGAGCAGTACTTC. Encoded protein: CAVHRPSYEQYF.

This clonotype turned up a few times. The CDR3: CASSLEGPSAEQYF. CDR3 in DNA: TGTGCCAGCAGCTTAGAGGGACCCTCTGCCGAGCAGTACTTC. The chain employs TRBV11-3 and TRBJ2-7, with D possibly called TRBD1 or TRBD2 (5 bases each). Trimming removed 0 bases from V and 6 bases from J, with 12 bases in between. CDR1 and CDR2 from the germline V gene are SGHNT and YENEEA. The CDR3 totals 14 residues.

This clonotype was seen more than once but under ten times. The chain is built from TRBV12-3 or TRBV12-4 and TRBJ2-1; 9 nucleotides align to TRBD2. V was pared by 3 bases and J by 7 bases, with 13 bases of the junction left unmatched. This CDR3 comprises 17 residues. The DNA of the CDR3 is TGTGCCAGCAGTTTTAGAGTAGGGCTAGCGGGAATGAATGAGCAGTTCTTC. It codes for CASSFRVGLAGMNEQFF.

This clonotype is a singleton in its sample. The rearrangement joins TRBV27 to TRBJ2-3, with 10 bases lining up with TRBD2. Germline CDR1 is MNHEY and CDR2 is SMNVEV (reference sequence). V lost 4 bases, J lost 1 base, and 5 bases stayed unmatched. The CDR3 covers 16 residues. The CDR3 DNA is TGTGCCAGCAGTTCAAGCCTAGCGGGAGGCACAGATACGCAGTATTTT. This codes for CASSSSLAGGTDTQYF.

This clonotype has just a few counts. CDR3 DNA sequence: TGTGCCATCAGTGTCACTAGCGGCACCTACAATGAGCAGTTCTTC. It translates to CAISVTSGTYNEQFF. The chain employs TRBV10-3 and TRBJ2-1; 8 positions agree with TRBD2. The CDR3 spans 15 residues. V shed 4 bases and J 2 bases; nucleotides not matched to a gene: 4. Germline-derived CDR1 and CDR2 are ENHRY and SYGVKD.

This chain connects TRBV4-3 to TRBJ2-5, with 12 bases identical to TRBD2. With 0 bases clipped from V and 5 bases from J, the junction kept 16 bases outside the gene matches. Germline-derived CDR1 and CDR2 are LGHNA and YSLEER. This CDR3 spans 20 amino acids. Written as DNA, the CDR3 is TGCGCCAGCAGCCAAGATCCAGGGGTCCTACTAGCGGGAGGCCGGGAGACCCAGTACTTC. Amino acids: CASSQDPGVLLAGGRETQYF.

This clonotype occurred a few times. This sequence joins TRBV5-1 and TRBJ2-2; possibly TRBD1 or TRBD2 for D (5 bases each). V lost 4 bases and J lost 4, with 14 bases in between. The CDR3 contains 15 residues. The V gene's germline CDR1 is SGHRS and CDR2 YFSETQ. This CDR3 reads CASSTSGTFTGELFF. As DNA, the CDR3 is TGCGCCAGCAGCACGTCCGGGACGTTCACCGGGGAGCTGTTTTTT.

The genes are TRBV29-1 and TRBJ2-6; D is unclear. Germline V gives CDR1 SQVTM, CDR2 ANQGSEA. The CDR3 totals 13 residues. CDR3 nucleotide sequence: TGCAGTGCCCTTAAGTCTGGGGCCAACGTCCTGACTTTC. Translating it yields CSALKSGANVLTF.

In its sample, this clonotype was seen a few times. This chain links TRBV23-1 with TRBJ1-5; possibly TRBD1 for D (6 bases). TRBV23-1 falls under the ORF class, with uncertain function. CDR3 length: 17 amino acids. V gave up 8 bases and J gave up 2 bases, with 22 bases separating them. The CDR3 DNA reads TGCGCCAGCCTTGAGCCCAGGGGACTGCCGGGCAATCAGCCCCAGCATTTT. This encodes CASLEPRGLPGNQPQHF.

This clonotype was picked up many times. The gene calls are TRBV6-5 and TRBJ2-3; D is undetermined. Germline-derived CDR1 and CDR2 are MNHEY and SVGAGI. This CDR3 is 13 amino acids long. The V gene lost 4 bases and the J gene lost 6 bases, with 11 bases spanning the gap. The CDR3: CASSFYRSDTQYF. The CDR3 bases are TGTGCCAGCAGTTTTTACCGATCCGATACGCAGTATTTT.

The sample holds a few counts of this clonotype. This chain connects TRBV2 to TRBJ2-4, with 7 bases lining up with TRBD2. Germline V gene data show CDR1 as SNHLY and CDR2 as FYNNEI. Losses at the gene ends were 1 base for V and 3 bases for J; bases not matched to a gene: 6. CDR3 size: 16 residues. The CDR3 is CASSEESGRIKNIQYF. The CDR3 bases are TGTGCCAGCAGTGAAGAGTCCGGGAGGATCAAAAACATTCAGTACTTC.

The rearrangement joins TRBV4-1 to TRBJ2-5; TRBD2 matches at 9 bases. The CDR3 loop spans 17 amino acids. V shed 1 base and J 5 bases; nucleotides not matched to a gene: 11. The germline V gene encodes CDR1 MGHRA and CDR2 YSYEKL. This chain's CDR3 is CASSQGGAGGPWETQYF. CDR3 bases: TGCGCCAGCAGCCAAGGAGGCGCGGGGGGGCCATGGGAGACCCAGTACTTC.